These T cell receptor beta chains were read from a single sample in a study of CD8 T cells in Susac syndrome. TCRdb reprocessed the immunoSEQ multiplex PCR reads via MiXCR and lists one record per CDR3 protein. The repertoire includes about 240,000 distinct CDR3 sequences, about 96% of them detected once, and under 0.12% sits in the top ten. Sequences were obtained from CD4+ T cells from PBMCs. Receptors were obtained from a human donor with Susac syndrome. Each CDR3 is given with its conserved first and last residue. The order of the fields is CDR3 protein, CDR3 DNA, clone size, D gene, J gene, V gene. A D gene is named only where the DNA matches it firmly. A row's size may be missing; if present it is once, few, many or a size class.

CDR3: CASSLVAGRVSNYGYTF; DNA: TGTGCCAGCAGTTTAGTGGCGGGAAGGGTATCTAACTATGGCTACACCTTC; size: -; D: -; J: TRBJ1-2; V: TRBV12-3/TRBV12-4
CDR3: CSARRGGSKNIQYF; DNA: TGCAGCGCCCGCAGGGGAGGGTCCAAAAACATTCAGTACTTC; size: once; D: -; J: TRBJ2-4; V: TRBV29-1
CDR3: CTSIAGSGANVLTF; DNA: TGTACCAGCATCGCAGGGTCAGGGGCCAACGTCCTGACTTTC; size: -; D: -; J: TRBJ2-6; V: TRBV11-3
CDR3: CASSVGSGTEAFF; DNA: TGTGCCAGCAGCGTGGGTAGTGGCACTGAAGCTTTCTTT; size: -; D: -; J: TRBJ1-1; V: TRBV9
CDR3: CATRAGTGELFF; DNA: TGTGCCACCAGGGCGGGCACCGGGGAGCTGTTTTTT; size: -; D: -; J: TRBJ2-2; V: TRBV24-1
CDR3: CASSSPTGGRGQETQYF; DNA: TGTGCCAGCAGTTCTCCGACAGGGGGCAGGGGGCAAGAGACCCAGTACTTC; size: -; D: TRBD1; J: TRBJ2-5; V: TRBV28
CDR3: CASTFPLKGRGGTEAFF; DNA: TGTGCCAGCACCTTCCCGTTGAAGGGCCGGGGAGGCACTGAAGCTTTCTTT; size: -; D: -; J: TRBJ1-1; V: TRBV21-1
CDR3: CSVGAGAYEQYF; DNA: TGCAGCGTTGGGGCAGGAGCCTACGAGCAGTACTTC; size: -; D: -; J: TRBJ2-7; V: TRBV29-1
CDR3: CASSPDLTREQYF; DNA: TGTGCCAGCAGCCCCGACCTGACGCGGGAGCAGTACTTC; size: -; D: -; J: TRBJ2-7; V: TRBV7-2
CDR3: CASSLGELGSTDTQYF; DNA: TGTGCCAGCAGCTTAGGGGAGTTGGGTAGCACAGATACGCAGTATTTT; size: -; D: -; J: TRBJ2-3; V: TRBV7-8
CDR3: CASSLGGAGLNQPQHF; DNA: TGTGCCAGCAGCTTAGGGGGGGCAGGATTAAATCAGCCCCAGCATTTT; size: -; D: -; J: TRBJ1-5; V: TRBV7-9
CDR3: CASSLDQGYQETQYF; DNA: TGTGCCAGCAGCTTAGACCAGGGGTATCAAGAGACCCAGTACTTC; size: -; D: -; J: TRBJ2-5; V: TRBV7-9
CDR3: CSARGLGLPGEQYF; DNA: TGCAGTGCTAGAGGGCTAGGGCTACCCGGCGAGCAGTACTTC; size: -; D: -; J: TRBJ2-7; V: TRBV20-1
CDR3: CASSLHQPQHF; DNA: TGTGCCAGCAGTCTCCATCAGCCCCAGCATTTT; size: -; D: -; J: TRBJ1-5; V: TRBV28
CDR3: CASRPNYARDSVVSGANVLTF; DNA: TGTGCCAGCAGACCCAATTACGCCCGGGACAGCGTCGTCTCTGGGGCCAACGTCCTGACTTTC; size: -; D: TRBD1; J: TRBJ2-6; V: TRBV27
CDR3: CATATTDQETQYF; DNA: TGTGCCACCGCCACGACAGACCAAGAGACCCAGTACTTC; size: -; D: -; J: TRBJ2-5; V: TRBV24-1
CDR3: CSGLRDYEQYF; DNA: TGCAGCGGCTTAAGGGACTACGAGCAGTACTTC; size: once; D: -; J: TRBJ2-7; V: TRBV29-1
CDR3: CASSLVGSNRFF; DNA: TGTGCCAGCAGCCTGGTGGGGAGCAACAGATTTTTT; size: -; D: -; J: TRBJ1-4; V: TRBV12-3/TRBV12-4
CDR3: CASRPRASGGETQYF; DNA: TGTGCCAGCAGACCCCGGGCTAGCGGAGGGGAGACCCAGTACTTC; size: -; D: TRBD2; J: TRBJ2-5; V: TRBV12-3/TRBV12-4
CDR3: CSVLEGQETQYF; DNA: TGCAGCGTTCTCGAGGGGCAAGAGACCCAGTACTTC; size: -; D: -; J: TRBJ2-5; V: TRBV29-1
CDR3: CSARDGNTEAFF; DNA: TGCAGTGCTCGTGACGGGAACACTGAAGCTTTCTTT; size: -; D: -; J: TRBJ1-1; V: TRBV20-1
CDR3: CSVETGQEKLFF; DNA: TGCAGCGTTGAGACAGGGCAAGAAAAACTGTTTTTT; size: -; D: TRBD1; J: TRBJ1-4; V: TRBV29-1
CDR3: CASSMSGSSYEQYF; DNA: TGTGCCAGTAGTATGAGCGGGAGCTCCTATGAGCAGTACTTC; size: -; D: TRBD2; J: TRBJ2-7; V: TRBV19
CDR3: CASSRGRYYGYTF; DNA: TGTGCCAGCAGCCGAGGCAGATACTATGGCTACACCTTC; size: -; D: -; J: TRBJ1-2; V: TRBV3-1
CDR3: CSVRGTSGSLADTQYF; DNA: TGCAGCGTCAGAGGGACTAGCGGGAGCCTTGCAGATACGCAGTATTTT; size: -; D: TRBD2; J: TRBJ2-3; V: TRBV29-1
CDR3: CATRTGTSVNQPQHF; DNA: TGTGCCACCAGGACAGGGACCTCTGTCAATCAGCCCCAGCATTTT; size: -; D: TRBD1; J: TRBJ1-5; V: TRBV15
CDR3: CASSLDGQGTTEAFF; DNA: TGTGCCAGCAGCTTAGACGGACAGGGCACCACTGAAGCTTTCTTT; size: -; D: TRBD1; J: TRBJ1-1; V: TRBV11-1
CDR3: CSARDQSEANEAFF; DNA: TGCAGTGCTAGAGATCAGTCAGAAGCGAATGAAGCTTTCTTT; size: -; D: -; J: TRBJ1-1; V: TRBV20-1
CDR3: CASSLERHQPQHF; DNA: TGTGCCAGCAGTTTAGAAAGACATCAGCCCCAGCATTTT; size: once; D: -; J: TRBJ1-5; V: TRBV12-3/TRBV12-4
CDR3: CASSSGQGQEKLFF; DNA: TGTGCCAGCAGCTCAGGACAGGGACAAGAAAAACTGTTTTTT; size: -; D: TRBD1; J: TRBJ1-4; V: TRBV7-6
CDR3: CAIRDGGINEQYF; DNA: TGTGCCATCCGAGACGGGGGAATCAACGAGCAGTACTTC; size: -; D: -; J: TRBJ2-7; V: TRBV2
CDR3: CASSLSGRRAYTF; DNA: TGTGCCAGCAGTTTATCAGGCAGACGAGCCTACACCTTC; size: -; D: -; J: TRBJ1-2; V: TRBV27
CDR3: CASSWGTTDTQYF; DNA: TGTGCCAGTTCCTGGGGGACCACAGATACGCAGTATTTT; size: once; D: -; J: TRBJ2-3; V: TRBV27
CDR3: CASSRGGSGANVLTF; DNA: TGTGCCAGCTCGAGGGGGGGCTCTGGGGCCAACGTCCTGACTTTC; size: few; D: -; J: TRBJ2-6; V: TRBV7-2
CDR3: CASSLVRDAEYEQYF; DNA: TGTGCCAGCAGCTTAGTTCGGGATGCGGAATACGAGCAGTACTTC; size: -; D: -; J: TRBJ2-7; V: TRBV7-3
CDR3: CATSRDPNRVFYEQYF; DNA: TGTGCCACCAGCAGAGATCCGAACAGAGTGTTCTACGAGCAGTACTTC; size: -; D: -; J: TRBJ2-7; V: TRBV15
CDR3: CASADGRETQYF; DNA: TGTGCCAGCGCGGACGGCCGAGAGACCCAGTACTTC; size: -; D: -; J: TRBJ2-5; V: TRBV3-1
CDR3: CASSQGTSQEETQYF; DNA: TGCGCCAGCAGCCAAGGGACGTCACAAGAAGAGACCCAGTACTTC; size: -; D: -; J: TRBJ2-5; V: TRBV4-1
CDR3: CASSLVAIDEQYF; DNA: TGTGCCAGCAGTTTGGTGGCGATTGACGAGCAGTACTTC; size: -; D: -; J: TRBJ2-7; V: TRBV28
CDR3: CSASRITEAFF; DNA: TGCAGTGCTAGTCGGATCACTGAAGCTTTCTTT; size: once; D: -; J: TRBJ1-1; V: TRBV20-1
CDR3: CASSQDEGGTSGTRTQYF; DNA: TGCGCCAGCAGCCAAGATGAGGGCGGGACTAGCGGGACCCGGACCCAGTACTTC; size: -; D: TRBD2; J: TRBJ2-5; V: TRBV4-1
CDR3: CASSPTASYGYTF; DNA: TGTGCCAGCAGCCCCACAGCGAGCTATGGCTACACCTTC; size: -; D: -; J: TRBJ1-2; V: TRBV7-3
CDR3: CASSNSGLSYEQYF; DNA: TGTGCCAGCAGCAATAGCGGGTTGTCCTACGAGCAGTACTTC; size: -; D: TRBD2; J: TRBJ2-7; V: TRBV7-6
CDR3: CSVKQGSNTEAFF; DNA: TGCAGCGTGAAACAGGGGTCGAACACTGAAGCTTTCTTT; size: -; D: TRBD1; J: TRBJ1-1; V: TRBV29-1
CDR3: CASSKESADRGAYEQYF; DNA: TGTGCCAGCAGCAAAGAGTCCGCAGACAGGGGGGCCTACGAGCAGTACTTC; size: -; D: -; J: TRBJ2-7; V: TRBV21-1
CDR3: CASSFGDGPSTGELFF; DNA: TGCGCCAGCAGCTTCGGCGACGGCCCTAGCACCGGGGAGCTGTTTTTT; size: -; D: -; J: TRBJ2-2; V: TRBV5-1
CDR3: CSVRSGGNQETQYF; DNA: TGCAGCGTTCGTAGCGGGGGTAACCAAGAGACCCAGTACTTC; size: -; D: TRBD2; J: TRBJ2-5; V: TRBV29-1
CDR3: CAWSKGKQGASQPQHF; DNA: TGTGCCTGGAGTAAGGGGAAACAGGGGGCTAGTCAGCCCCAGCATTTT; size: -; D: TRBD1; J: TRBJ1-5; V: TRBV30
CDR3: CSARGPGGGDTGELFF; DNA: TGCAGTGCTAGGGGGCCTGGGGGAGGTGACACCGGGGAGCTGTTTTTT; size: once; D: -; J: TRBJ2-2; V: TRBV20-1
CDR3: CSALPGGRETQYF; DNA: TGCAGTGCTCTTCCTGGCGGAAGGGAGACCCAGTACTTC; size: -; D: -; J: TRBJ2-5; V: TRBV20-1
CDR3: CASSQVGTGRLFGYTF; DNA: TGTGCCAGCAGCCAAGTTGGGACAGGGAGGTTGTTTGGCTACACCTTC; size: -; D: TRBD1; J: TRBJ1-2; V: TRBV14